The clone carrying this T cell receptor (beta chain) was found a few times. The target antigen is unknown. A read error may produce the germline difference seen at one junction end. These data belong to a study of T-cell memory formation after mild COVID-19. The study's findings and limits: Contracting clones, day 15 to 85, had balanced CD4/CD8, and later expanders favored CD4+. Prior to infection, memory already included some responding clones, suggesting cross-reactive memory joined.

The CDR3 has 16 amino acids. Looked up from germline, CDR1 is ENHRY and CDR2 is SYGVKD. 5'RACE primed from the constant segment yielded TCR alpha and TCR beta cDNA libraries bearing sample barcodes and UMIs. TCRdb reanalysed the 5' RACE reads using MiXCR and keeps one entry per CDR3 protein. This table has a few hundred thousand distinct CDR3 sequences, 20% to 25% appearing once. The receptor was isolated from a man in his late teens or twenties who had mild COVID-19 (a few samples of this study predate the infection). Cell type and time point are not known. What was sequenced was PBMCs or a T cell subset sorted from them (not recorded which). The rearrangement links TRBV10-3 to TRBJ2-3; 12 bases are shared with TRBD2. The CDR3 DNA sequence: TGTGCCATCAGTCAGTCTAGCGGGGGGGGCACAGATACGCAGTATTTT. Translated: CAISQSSGGGTDTQYF.